The source of this TCR beta chain is a study of cytomegalovirus exposure and HLA in healthy donors. Study in general: In a later analysis, the roughly 130 validation repertoires were reported to have used the same platform as the 600 to 800 first-cohort repertoires.

CDR1 and CDR2 (germline): SGHAT, FQNNGV. The ends were cut back, 0 bases at V and 2 bases at J, with 10 bases in the middle. This CDR3 region has 15 residues. Produced via immunoSEQ multiplex PCR; TCRdb's table is partial and in-frame only. This sample has about 200,000 clones; around four fifths occur once, and the top ten carry roughly 6%. The rearrangement links TRBV11-2 to TRBJ1-2; weak D call: TRBD1 (5 bases). The source is a woman under 30 in good health and CMV-seronegative. The sample comprised PBMCs. The CDR3 DNA reads as TGTGCCAGCAGCTTAGACCCGGGGGTGAACTATGGCTACACCTTC. Translation gives CASSLDPGVNYGYTF. Full variable domain (rest looked up from reference TRBV11-2 and TRBJ1-2): EAGVAQSPRYKIIEKRQSVAFWCNPISGHATLYWYQQILGQGPKLLIQFQNNGVVDDSQLPKDRFSAERLKGVDSTLKIQPAKLEDSAVYLCASSLDPGVNYGYTFGSGTRLTVV.